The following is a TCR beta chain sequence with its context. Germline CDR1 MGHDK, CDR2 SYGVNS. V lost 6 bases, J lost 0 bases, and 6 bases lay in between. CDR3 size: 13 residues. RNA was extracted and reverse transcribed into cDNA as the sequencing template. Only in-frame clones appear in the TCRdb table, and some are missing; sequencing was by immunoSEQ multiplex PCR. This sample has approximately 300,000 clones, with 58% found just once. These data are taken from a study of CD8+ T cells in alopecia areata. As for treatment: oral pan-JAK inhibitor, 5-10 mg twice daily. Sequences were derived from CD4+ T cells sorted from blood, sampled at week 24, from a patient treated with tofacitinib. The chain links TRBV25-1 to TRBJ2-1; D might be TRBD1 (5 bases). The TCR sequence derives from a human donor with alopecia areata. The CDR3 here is CASRTDSYNEQFF. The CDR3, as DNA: TGTGCCAGCAGGACAGACTCCTACAATGAGCAGTTCTTC.